Each of the 12 T cell receptor beta chains below was sequenced from the same sample in a study of shared T cell receptors in the human thymus (dated by TCRdb to 2020 to 2023). Library creation used the immunoSEQ multiplex PCR assay. In TCRdb, the immuneACCESS table is reduced to in-frame sequences with V and J assigned. These tables do not hold every clone; where another copy was compared, an unresolved V gene accounts for under half, and the others remain unexplained. The sample profile shows 55,000 to 75,000 clones; about 95% of them were found once. The ten largest clones represent less than 0.04% of the sample. The sample consisted of thymocytes. These receptor sequences come from a human donor.

This chain joins TRBV19 and TRBJ2-5; 10 nucleotides align to TRBD1. In germline, CDR1 is LNHDA, CDR2 SQIVND (reference sequence). The length of the CDR3 is 15 residues. Trimming removed 7 bases from V and 5 bases from J; junction bases left unmatched: 10. CDR3 sequence reads: CASTVAGQGLETQYF. The CDR3 nucleotides read TGTGCCAGTACCGTGGCGGGACAGGGGTTGGAGACCCAGTACTTC.

The chain has TRBV6-4 and TRBJ2-2; the match to TRBD1 covers 7 bases. The junction had 12 bases not matched to a gene; V was cut back by 0 bases and J by 5 bases. Germline-derived CDR1 and CDR2 are MRHNA and SNTAGT. This CDR3 spans 18 amino acids. Here the CDR3 reads CASSDSFEERGRTGELFF. CDR3 DNA sequence: TGTGCCAGCAGTGACTCTTTTGAGGAAAGGGGGCGTACCGGGGAGCTGTTTTTT.

The rearrangement joins TRBV11-2 to TRBJ2-4; 9 bases are shared with TRBD1. The length of the CDR3 is 16 residues. Germline V gene lookup returns CDR1 SGHAT and CDR2 FQNNGV. J gave up 9 bases and V 5 bases, and 14 bases lay outside the gene matches. For the CDR3, the DNA is TGTGCCAGCAGCGCGTTATCCCGGGACAGGGAGGGCATTCAGTACTTC. This encodes CASSALSRDREGIQYF. The variable domain in full, completed from reference TRBV11-2 and TRBJ2-4, reads EAGVAQSPRYKIIEKRQSVAFWCNPISGHATLYWYQQILGQGPKLLIQFQNNGVVDDSQLPKDRFSAERLKGVDSTLKIQPAKLEDSAVYLCASSALSRDREGIQYFGAGTRLSVL.

This rearrangement joins TRBV6-1 to TRBJ1-1; 8 positions agree with TRBD1. This CDR3 has 19 amino acids. Germline loops: CDR1 MNHNS, CDR2 SASEGT. The V and J ends lost 1 base and 0 bases, in that order; junction bases with no gene match: 13. CDR3: CASSEEEKTGQDMNTEAFF. The DNA of the CDR3 is TGTGCCAGCAGTGAAGAGGAGAAGACGGGACAGGACATGAACACTGAAGCTTTCTTT.

V usage is TRBV5-6 and J usage is TRBJ1-2; D is undetermined. The germline gives CDR1 SGHDT, CDR2 YYEEEE. This CDR3 region has 14 residues. With 3 bases removed from V and 6 bases from J, the gap between germline ends came to 15 bases. CDR3 region: CASSYPSPIDGYTF. CDR3 in DNA: TGTGCCAGCAGCTACCCATCCCCGATAGATGGCTACACCTTC.

The CDR3 reads CASSGDLSTDTQYF. The CDR3 DNA reads TGTGCCAGCAGTGGAGACCTATCCACAGATACGCAGTATTTT. The chain joins TRBV2 to TRBJ2-3, with D unresolved. Germline CDR1 and CDR2: SNHLY and FYNNEI. V was cut by 4 bases and J by 2 bases, with 10 bases left in between. The CDR3 is 14 residues long.

This sequence joins TRBV4-3 and TRBJ2-5, with TRBD1 matching 9 bases. The assigned J gene may be wrong: the sequence end matches TRBJ2-7 better. Germline V lookup: CDR1 LGHNA, CDR2 YSLEER. CDR3 length: 15 residues. CDR3: CASSPSTGGGFEQYF. The CDR3 nucleotides are TGCGCCAGCAGCCCCTCAACAGGGGGCGGCTTCGAGCAGTACTTC.

V gene TRBV27 combines with J gene TRBJ1-2, with 12 positions matching TRBD1. This CDR3 has 16 residues. Germline V gene lookup returns CDR1 MNHEY and CDR2 SMNVEV (reference sequence). Trimming removed 5 bases from V and 3 bases from J; junction bases left unmatched: 7. The DNA of the CDR3 is TGTGCCAGCAGTGGATTCGGGACAGGGGGCTACTATGGCTACACCTTC. This gives the protein CASSGFGTGGYYGYTF.

The chain joins TRBV5-5 to TRBJ2-7, with 7 bases lining up with TRBD1. The CDR3 is 12 amino acids. Germline V gene data show CDR1 as SGHKS and CDR2 as YYEKEE (reference sequence). V dropped 7 bases and J dropped 6; count of bases not matched to a gene: 7. DNA of the CDR3: TGTGCCAGCTCAGGGGGATTAGGCGAGCAGTACTTC. This sequence encodes CASSGGLGEQYF. Full variable domain (rest looked up from reference TRBV5-5 and TRBJ2-7): DAGVTQSPTHLIKTRGQQVTLRCSPISGHKSVSWYQQVLGQGPQFIFQYYEKEERGRGNFPDRFSARQFPNYSSELNVNALLLGDSALYLCASSGGLGEQYFGPGTRLTVT.

The chain has TRBV27 and TRBJ1-2, with TRBD1 identical over 7 bases. The ends lost 8 bases at V and 2 bases at J; junction bases unmatched: 11. The CDR3 contains 15 residues. Per the germline V gene, CDR1 is MNHEY and CDR2 is SMNVEV (reference sequence). The CDR3 bases are TGTGCCAGCGCTCACGACAGGGCCCAAAACTATGGCTACACCTTC. Translating gives CASAHDRAQNYGYTF.

The rearrangement links TRBV5-8 to TRBJ2-7; a possible D gene is TRBD2 (5 bases). Germline CDR1 is SGHTS and CDR2 is YDEGEE. The CDR3 is 15 amino acids. Trimming stripped 5 bases from V and 1 base from J, with 16 bases between. CDR3 DNA: TGTGCCAGCAGAATCCGGGGTCAGGCTTCCTACGAGCAGTACTTC. Protein product: CASRIRGQASYEQYF.

The rearrangement joins TRBV5-6 to TRBJ2-5; maybe TRBD1 (6 bases). Germline V lookup: CDR1 SGHDT, CDR2 YYEEEE. The CDR3 has 15 residues. With 0 bases removed from V and 1 base from J, the gap between germline ends came to 10 bases. The CDR3 here is CASSLEGQLQETQYF. In nucleotides, the CDR3 is TGTGCCAGCAGCTTGGAAGGACAGCTCCAAGAGACCCAGTACTTC.